This T cell receptor (beta chain) was identified during a study of a mutant IDH1 vaccine in newly diagnosed glioma. Across the whole study: Patients received vaccination from 4-6 weeks after radiotherapy alone, or with temozolomide cycles. Treated patients, 62.5% male and roughly 40% female, averaged approximately 40 years of age. General study findings and limits: Across multiple MHC alleles, 93.3% of patients had vaccine-induced responses.

Comments on this clone: The antigen remains unidentified.

The germline gives CDR1 LGHNA, CDR2 YNFKEQ. The CDR3 covers 14 residues. After removal of 6 bases from V and 2 bases from J, the junction contained 4 bases not matched to a gene. Time point indicated: week 23, last vaccination. Each dose delivered 300 ug of mutant IDH1 20-mer peptide subcutaneously with imiquimod. The astrocytomas were IDH1-mutant, ATRX-negative, and WHO grade 3 or 4. The method was immunoSEQ multiplex PCR; TCRdb's version includes in-frame clones alone and lacks a portion of them. The table records some 40,000 clones, roughly 76% of them present only once. This TCR was recovered from a man aged 40-49 years with glioma. The sequences come from PBMCs, collected from a glioma patient whose treatment included an IDH1 peptide vaccine. This rearrangement joins TRBV4-2 to TRBJ1-1, with 9 bases lining up with TRBD1. The CDR3 spells CASRTGGSNTEAFF. The CDR3 DNA sequence: TGTGCCAGCAGGACAGGGGGATCAAACACTGAAGCTTTCTTT.